A single sample is the source of the 27 T cell receptor beta chains below, sequenced in a study of early T cells in non-severe SARS-CoV-2 infection. One entry per CDR3 protein results from TCRdb running MiXCR on the 5' RACE reads. The sample yields tens of thousands of distinct CDR3 sequences, about 7.7% seen once. Specimen: whole blood, collected at baseline. The source of these receptors is an adult who was a healthcare worker with PCR-confirmed SARS-CoV-2 infection or an uninfected control (not recorded which).

This clonotype was recorded many times. The J gene is TRBJ2-7, the V gene TRBV29-1; TRBD2 is a possible D gene (6 bases). The germline V gene encodes CDR1 SQVTM and CDR2 ANQGSEA. The CDR3 contains 15 residues. The V end lost 1 base, the J end lost 4 bases, and 17 bases lay between the germline ends. DNA of the CDR3: TGCAGCGTTGAAGCGGAGACTGAGGCGGGGTACGAGCAGTACTTC. Its protein product is CSVEAETEAGYEQYF.

This clonotype was picked up a small number of times. V gene TRBV28 combines with J gene TRBJ2-5, with 8 bases aligning to TRBD1. The CDR3 is 15 residues long. Germline V gives CDR1 MDHEN, CDR2 SYDVKM. The junction had 11 bases not matched to a gene; V was cut back by 5 bases and J by 6 bases. The CDR3 loop is CASSPAGTGEKTQYF. The CDR3 nucleotides read TGTGCCAGCAGTCCGGCCGGGACAGGTGAAAAGACCCAGTACTTC. Variable domain in full (rest from reference TRBV28 and TRBJ2-5): DVKVTQSSRYLVKRTGEKVFLECVQDMDHENMFWYRQDPGLGLRLIYFSYDVKMKEKGDIPEGYSVSREKKERFSLILESASTNQTSMYLCASSPAGTGEKTQYFGPGTRLLVL.

CDR3 in amino acids: CASILPGTGELFF. The CDR3 nucleotides are TGTGCCAGCATCCTCCCGGGAACCGGGGAGCTGTTTTTT. The V call is TRBV12-3 or TRBV12-4, the J call TRBJ2-2; weak D call: TRBD2 (5 bases). This CDR3 is built from 13 residues. The V and J ends lost 7 bases and 5 bases respectively, with 11 bases between them.

Details on this clonotype: One base away lies a much larger clone, so this may be a sequencing read error. As the CDR3 is not closed by the conserved phenylalanine or tryptophan, this likely results from a read error. This chain links TRBV27 with TRBJ2-3; D not certain. Germline-derived CDR1 and CDR2 are MNHEY and SMNVEV (reference sequence). The CDR3 is made up of 12 amino acids. Between the trimmed V and J ends, which lost 6 bases and 1 base, there was a span of 5 bases. The CDR3 region is CASSSGTDTQYS. The CDR3 DNA is TGTGCCAGCAGCTCAGGCACAGATACGCAGTATTCT.

This clonotype appeared a few times. This chain joins TRBV12-3 or TRBV12-4 and TRBJ2-7, with D maybe TRBD2 (6 bases). Trimming removed 1 base from V and 0 bases from J, with 10 bases in between. The CDR3 sequence is 15 residues long. Here the CDR3 DNA reads TGTGCCAGCAGTTTAGGTGGGGGAGGCTCCTACGAGCAGTACTTC. Translating it yields CASSLGGGGSYEQYF.

This clonotype was seen a handful of times. The chain recombines TRBV14 with TRBJ2-3; D possibly corresponds to TRBD2 (5 bases). Germline lookup yields CDR1 SGHDN and CDR2 FVKESK. Trimming took off 4 bases at V and 6 bases at J, with 8 bases between the two ends. This CDR3 is built from 12 residues. CDR3 amino acids: CASSPRRDTQYF. CDR3 nucleotide sequence: TGTGCCAGCAGCCCGAGGAGGGATACGCAGTATTTT.

Only a few counts were recorded for this clonotype. The chain employs TRBV14 and TRBJ2-1, with TRBD1 matching over 11 bases. This CDR3 contains 15 residues. Germline CDR1 reads SGHDN; CDR2 reads FVKESK. Trimming cost V 4 bases and J 6 bases; bases outside gene matches: 5. The DNA for the CDR3 is TGTGCCAGCAGCCTCCGGGACAGGGGGGTCAATGAGCAGTTCTTC. Protein sequence: CASSLRDRGVNEQFF. The full variable domain, rest sourced from reference TRBV14 and TRBJ2-1, is EAGVTQFPSHSVIEKGQTVTLRCDPISGHDNLYWYRRVMGKEIKFLLHFVKESKQDESGMPNNRFLAERTGGTYSTLKVQPAELEDSGVYFCASSLRDRGVNEQFFGPGTRLTVL.

This clonotype was seen only a few times. The chain combines TRBV15 with TRBJ1-5, with unresolved D. Germline V gene sequence: CDR1 LNHNV, CDR2 YYDKDF (reference sequence). The CDR3 length is 13 residues. The V gene lost 0 bases and the J gene lost 6 bases, with 6 bases spanning the gap. The chain's CDR3 is CATSRDKFQPQHF. The CDR3 DNA reads TGTGCCACCAGCAGAGATAAATTTCAGCCCCAGCATTTT.

The table lists this clonotype with a few counts. The chain uses TRBV7-3 and TRBJ2-7; D may be TRBD1 (5 bases). Germline V gene sequence: CDR1 SGHTA, CDR2 FQGTGA. The V end lost 5 bases, the J end lost 2 bases, and 22 bases lay between the germline ends. This CDR3 has 17 residues. The CDR3 sequence: CASSQSSVGHTAYEQYF. As DNA, the CDR3 is TGTGCCAGCAGCCAGTCAAGTGTCGGACACACGGCCTACGAGCAGTACTTC.

This clonotype has a count of ten or more. This chain connects TRBV7-2 to TRBJ1-2, with TRBD1 identical over 7 bases. Germline V gives CDR1 SGHTA, CDR2 FQGNSA. V trimming: 6 bases; J trimming: 4 bases; junction bases outside the gene matches: 8. The CDR3 length is 14 residues. CDR3 coding DNA: TGTGCCAGCAGGCGGGACAGACCGAGCTATGGCTACACCTTC. It translates to CASRRDRPSYGYTF.

This clonotype occurred a few times. V and J are TRBV7-9 and TRBJ2-1; D gene uncertain. Germline CDR1 is SEHNR and CDR2 is FQNEAQ (reference sequence). This CDR3 contains 11 residues. Trimming took 1 base from V and 8 from J, leaving 3 bases between them. CDR3 nucleotide sequence: TGTGCCAGCAGCTTAGGCGATGAGCAGTTCTTC. This sequence encodes CASSLGDEQFF.

This clonotype was seen only a few times. The chain joins TRBV15 to TRBJ2-7, with D possibly being TRBD1 or TRBD2 (5 bases each). The V end lost 1 base, the J end lost 6 bases, and 13 bases lay between the germline ends. Per germline, CDR1 LNHNV and CDR2 YYDKDF (reference sequence). This CDR3 is 14 amino acids long. CDR3: CATSRVGAPAEQYF. CDR3 nucleotides: TGTGCCACCAGCAGAGTCGGGGCGCCGGCCGAGCAGTACTTC.

This clonotype was found many times. In nucleotides, the CDR3 is TGTGCCAGCAGCGCGACCGGGACAGCCTCTGGGGCCAACGTCCTGACTTTC. It is translated as CASSATGTASGANVLTF. V is TRBV9 and J is TRBJ2-6; TRBD1 matches at 7 bases. Trimming cost V 3 bases and J 0 bases; bases outside gene matches: 6. Germline V lookup: CDR1 SGDLS, CDR2 YYNGEE. The CDR3 is 17 amino acids.

This clonotype has more than one count but fewer than ten. The chain is built from TRBV7-6 and TRBJ2-6; tentatively, D is TRBD1 (5 bases). Per germline, CDR1 SGHVS and CDR2 FNYEAQ. This CDR3 has 18 amino acids. V lost 0 bases to trimming and J lost 2 bases, with 14 bases between them. The CDR3 nucleotides read TGTGCCAGCAGCTTAGCCCCCCAGGGCAGCGCTGGGGCCAACGTCCTGACTTTC. It translates to CASSLAPQGSAGANVLTF.

This clonotype was seen at least ten times. The chain is built from TRBV6-1 and TRBJ2-5, with 9 bases fitting TRBD1. V lost 9 bases, J lost 5 bases, and 19 bases stayed unmatched. The CDR3 loop spans 17 amino acids. CDR1 and CDR2 (germline): MNHNS, SASEGT. CDR3 in amino acids: CARAGRTGVWEGETQYF. CDR3 DNA: TGTGCCAGGGCGGGGAGGACAGGGGTCTGGGAGGGTGAGACCCAGTACTTC.

The gene calls are TRBV6-6 and TRBJ2-1, with TRBD2 matching over 9 bases. This CDR3 has 16 amino acids. The ends lost 0 bases at V and 6 bases at J; junction bases unmatched: 6. Germline CDR1 is MNHNY and CDR2 is SVGAGI (reference sequence). The CDR3 region has the DNA TGTGCCAGCAGTTACTCTGCTAGCGGGAATGTCAATGAGCAGTTCTTC. Translating it yields CASSYSASGNVNEQFF.

This clonotype has only a few counts. The chain links TRBV2 to TRBJ1-4; D uncertain. The length of the CDR3 is 12 residues. Germline V gives CDR1 SNHLY, CDR2 FYNNEI. V was trimmed by 5 bases and J by 8 bases, leaving 9 bases between them. The CDR3 sequence is CASSRPREKLFF. In nucleotides, the CDR3 is TGTGCCAGCAGTCGCCCCCGGGAAAAACTGTTTTTT.

This clonotype was counted at least ten times. This rearrangement joins TRBV12-3 or TRBV12-4 to TRBJ1-2; D unclear. Between the trimmed V and J ends, which lost 4 bases and 8 bases, there was a span of 8 bases. CDR3 length: 11 amino acids. The CDR3 DNA reads TGTGCCAGCAGTTCCGGACGCGGCTACACCTTC. Its translation is CASSSGRGYTF.

This clonotype was observed a handful of times. V is TRBV18 and J is TRBJ2-1, with 8 bases that match TRBD2. Germline V gene sequence: CDR1 KGHSH, CDR2 LQKENI. Trimming removed 3 bases from V and 5 bases from J; junction bases left unmatched: 12. The CDR3 covers 17 residues. CDR3 protein: CASSPLPVGAGDNEQFF. As DNA, the CDR3 is TGTGCCAGCTCACCCCTCCCGGTAGGAGCGGGGGACAATGAGCAGTTCTTC.

The rearrangement uses TRBV18 and TRBJ2-7; 8 positions match TRBD1. The CDR3 has 14 amino acids. V gave up 3 bases and J gave up 4 bases; unmatched junction bases: 5. Germline loops: CDR1 KGHSH, CDR2 LQKENI. Here the CDR3 DNA reads TGTGCCAGCTCACCTCTGGACAGGGAGTACGAGCAGTACTTC. This translates into CASSPLDREYEQYF.

The CDR3 loop is CSAGGPTSGGSTDTQYF. CDR3 nucleotides: TGCAGTGCTGGTGGGCCTACTAGCGGGGGATCCACAGATACGCAGTATTTT. The chain recombines TRBV20-1 with TRBJ2-3; 11 bases match TRBD2. Germline CDR1 is DFQATT and CDR2 is SNEGSKA (reference sequence). This CDR3 is built from 17 residues. V dropped 5 bases and J dropped 2; count of bases not matched to a gene: 12.

This clonotype was seen many times. This chain connects TRBV3-1 to TRBJ2-5; D not certain. The germline gives CDR1 LGHDT, CDR2 YNNKEL (reference sequence). Trimming removed 4 bases at V and 5 bases at J, with 8 bases between. This CDR3 has 12 residues. The CDR3 loop is CASSLAGETQYF. The CDR3 DNA is TGTGCCAGCAGCCTCGCTGGGGAGACCCAGTACTTC.

This clonotype was found many times. The V and J genes are TRBV30 and TRBJ1-5; no firm D call. Germline CDR1 is GTSNPN and CDR2 is SVGIG (reference sequence). The V gene lost 0 bases and the J gene lost 2 bases, with 8 bases spanning the gap. CDR3 length: 14 amino acids. The CDR3 nucleotides are TGTGCCTGGAGTGTGTACGATGGCAATCAGCCCCAGCATTTT. This translates into CAWSVYDGNQPQHF.

V and J are TRBV7-3 and TRBJ1-6; D is unresolved. Germline V gene sequence: CDR1 SGHTA, CDR2 FQGTGA. V was pared by 5 bases and J by 10 bases, with 12 bases between. The CDR3 spans 13 residues. DNA for the CDR3: TGTGCCAGCAGCGAAGATTACCGATCACCCCTCCACTTT. It codes for CASSEDYRSPLHF.

This clonotype was seen ten or more times. The rearrangement joins TRBV29-1 to TRBJ2-2; D ambiguous. CDR3 length: 13 amino acids. V was cut by 7 bases and J by 1 base, with 10 bases left in between. Germline V gene sequence: CDR1 SQVTM, CDR2 ANQGSEA. The CDR3 DNA follows: TGCAGCGCCCTTTTACGGAACACCGGGGAGCTGTTTTTT. Its protein is CSALLRNTGELFF.

This clonotype was seen a handful of times. The rearrangement links TRBV20-1 to TRBJ2-5; 9 nucleotides agree with TRBD1. Losses at the gene ends were 2 bases for V and 5 bases for J; bases not matched to a gene: 6. Germline V gene lookup returns CDR1 DFQATT and CDR2 SNEGSKA (reference sequence). There are 14 residues in the CDR3. Here the CDR3 reads CSARTGTGRETQYF. The CDR3 nucleotides are TGCAGTGCTAGAACCGGGACAGGGAGGGAGACCCAGTACTTC.

In its sample, this clonotype was seen a few times. The chain has TRBV30 and TRBJ2-2; D may correspond to TRBD1 or TRBD2 (6 bases each). Germline V gene sequence: CDR1 GTSNPN, CDR2 SVGIG (reference sequence). This CDR3 spans 14 amino acids. V dropped 4 bases and J dropped 5 bases, with 14 bases sitting between them. The CDR3 loop reads CAWIGGSRTGELFF. The CDR3 DNA sequence: TGTGCCTGGATAGGGGGGAGCCGGACCGGGGAGCTGTTTTTT.